Listed below are T cell receptor beta chains from one sample, sequenced in a study of cytomegalovirus exposure and HLA in healthy donors. Method: immunoSEQ multiplex PCR; TCRdb's copy keeps in-frame clones and lacks some. Of 90,000 to 150,000 clones listed, about 70% are singletons. Specimen: PBMCs. Receptors originate from a woman in her thirties or forties in good health and CMV-seronegative. The CDR3 runs from the conserved cysteine through the conserved F or W. D genes are given only for firm matches. Expanded clones are given a class, and other clones once, few, many or no size at all.

TRBV4-3	-	TRBJ1-2	-	CASSQDPGREHGYTF	TGCGCCAGCAGCCAAGATCCAGGAAGGGAGCATGGCTACACCTTC
TRBV7-9	few	TRBJ2-5	TRBD1	CASSLGQGISKETQYF	TGTGCCAGCAGCTTAGGACAGGGGATAAGTAAAGAGACCCAGTACTTC
TRBV5-1	-	TRBJ2-5	-	CASSLQGTETQYF	TGCGCCAGCAGCTTGCAGGGTACGGAGACCCAGTACTTC
TRBV2	once	TRBJ2-7	TRBD1	CASSSRLVGQGYEQYF	TGTGCCAGCAGTTCTCGGCTAGTGGGACAGGGCTACGAGCAGTACTTC
TRBV5-6	-	TRBJ2-2	TRBD2	CASTKLATNTGELFF	TGTGCCAGCACCAAACTAGCGACGAACACCGGGGAGCTGTTTTTT
TRBV5-4	-	TRBJ2-3	-	CASSRVRGGPEYRTDTQYF	TGTGCCAGCAGCCGAGTAAGGGGGGGGCCGGAGTATCGCACAGATACGCAGTATTTT
TRBV7-2	-	TRBJ1-2	TRBD1	CASSFGGGSNYGYTF	TGTGCCAGCAGCTTTGGAGGGGGCAGTAACTATGGCTACACCTTC
TRBV6-5	-	TRBJ2-3	-	CASRERDTQYF	TGTGCCAGCAGGGAGCGGGATACGCAGTATTTT
TRBV7-8	few	TRBJ1-2	TRBD1	CASSLAARGRRYGYTF	TGTGCCAGCAGCTTAGCGGCCAGGGGGCGCCGGTATGGCTACACCTTC
TRBV19	-	TRBJ1-4	-	CASRQRGSSEKLFF	TGTGCCAGTAGACAGCGAGGGAGTAGTGAAAAACTGTTTTTT
TRBV7-9	-	TRBJ1-1	-	CASSYLATATTEAFF	TGTGCCAGCAGCTACCTAGCGACAGCGACGACTGAAGCTTTCTTT
TRBV28	-	TRBJ2-2	-	CASRNPSFGGELFF	TGTGCCAGCAGGAACCCTTCTTTCGGCGGGGAGCTGTTTTTT
TRBV6-6	-	TRBJ1-2	-	CASRASLTALYGYTF	TGTGCCAGCAGGGCGTCTTTGACAGCGCTTTATGGCTACACCTTC
TRBV7-2	-	TRBJ2-6	TRBD1	CASSPRTGSGANVLTF	TGTGCCAGCAGCCCCCGGACAGGGTCAGGGGCCAACGTCCTGACTTTC
TRBV18	few	TRBJ2-3	TRBD2	CASSPFTSGEVDTQYF	TGTGCCAGCTCACCATTCACTAGCGGGGAGGTAGATACGCAGTATTTT
TRBV27	-	TRBJ1-1	-	CASSLRGSTEAFF	TGTGCCAGCAGTTTACGGGGGAGCACTGAAGCTTTCTTT
TRBV7-2	-	TRBJ2-4	-	CASSLGSNIQYF	TGTGCCAGCAGCTTAGGTTCGAACATTCAGTACTTC
TRBV28	once	TRBJ2-3	TRBD2	CASTPLAGGGTDTQYF	TGTGCCAGCACCCCTCTAGCGGGAGGCGGTACAGATACGCAGTATTTT
TRBV10-3	-	TRBJ1-1	TRBD1	CAITLARDRGTEAFF	TGTGCCATCACTCTGGCCCGGGACAGGGGAACTGAAGCTTTCTTT
TRBV19	many	TRBJ1-5	TRBD1	CASAGTGAQPQHF	TGTGCCAGCGCCGGGACAGGCGCTCAGCCCCAGCATTTT
TRBV14	-	TRBJ1-1	TRBD1	CASSRGQINTEAFF	TGTGCCAGCAGTAGGGGACAGATAAACACTGAAGCTTTCTTT
TRBV9	few	TRBJ1-2	-	CASSPIPGGGYGYTF	TGTGCCAGCAGCCCAATTCCGGGCGGGGGCTATGGCTACACCTTC
TRBV6-1	-	TRBJ1-2	-	CASRPGQSPTIGYTF	TGTGCCAGCAGGCCGGGACAATCCCCAACTATTGGCTACACCTTC
TRBV6-6	-	TRBJ1-2	-	CASNLRGNYGYTF	TGTGCCAGCAACCTAAGGGGCAACTATGGCTACACCTTC
TRBV6-6	-	TRBJ2-1	-	CASRIAGGSYNEQFF	TGTGCCAGCAGAATCGCAGGGGGGTCCTACAATGAGCAGTTCTTC
TRBV5-4	-	TRBJ2-5	TRBD1	CASSLGGQGWWETQYF	TGTGCCAGCAGCTTGGGGGGACAGGGATGGTGGGAGACCCAGTACTTC
TRBV28	-	TRBJ2-7	-	CASSLAPYEQYF	TGTGCCAGCAGTTTGGCCCCCTACGAGCAGTACTTC